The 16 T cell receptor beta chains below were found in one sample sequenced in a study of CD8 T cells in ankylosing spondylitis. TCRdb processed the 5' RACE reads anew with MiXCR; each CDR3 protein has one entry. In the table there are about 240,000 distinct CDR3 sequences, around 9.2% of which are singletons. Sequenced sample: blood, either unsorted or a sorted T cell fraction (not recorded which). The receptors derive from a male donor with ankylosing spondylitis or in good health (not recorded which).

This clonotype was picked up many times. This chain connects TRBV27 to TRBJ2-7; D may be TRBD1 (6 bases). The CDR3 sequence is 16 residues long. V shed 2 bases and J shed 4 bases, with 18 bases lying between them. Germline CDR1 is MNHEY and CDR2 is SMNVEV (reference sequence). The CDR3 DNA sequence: TGTGCCAGCAGTTTACGCCTAGGACAGAGAGGGTACGAGCAGTACTTC. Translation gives CASSLRLGQRGYEQYF.

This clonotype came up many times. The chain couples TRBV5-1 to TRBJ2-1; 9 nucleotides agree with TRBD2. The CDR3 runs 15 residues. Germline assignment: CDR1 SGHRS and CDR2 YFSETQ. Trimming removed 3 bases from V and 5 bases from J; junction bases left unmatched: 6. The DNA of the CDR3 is TGCGCCAGCAGCTGGAGCGGGGGGAACAACAATGAGCAGTTCTTC. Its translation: CASSWSGGNNNEQFF.

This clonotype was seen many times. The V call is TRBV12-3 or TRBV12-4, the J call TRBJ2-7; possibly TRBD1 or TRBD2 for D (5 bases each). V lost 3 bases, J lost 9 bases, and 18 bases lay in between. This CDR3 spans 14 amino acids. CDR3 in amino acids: CASSFNKAWDGQYF. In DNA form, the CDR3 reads TGTGCCAGCAGTTTTAACAAGGCCTGGGACGGGCAGTACTTC.

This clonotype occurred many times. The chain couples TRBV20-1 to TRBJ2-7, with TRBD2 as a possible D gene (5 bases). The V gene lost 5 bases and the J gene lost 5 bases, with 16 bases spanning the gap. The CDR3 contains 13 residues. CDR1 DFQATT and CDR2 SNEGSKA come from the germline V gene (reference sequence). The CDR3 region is CSAGETALHEQYF. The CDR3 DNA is TGCAGTGCTGGGGAGACCGCTCTCCACGAGCAGTACTTC.

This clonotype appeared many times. The CDR3 bases are TGTGCCATCAGTGACCGGCAGGGAAACACCATATATTTT. Protein sequence: CAISDRQGNTIYF. This chain connects TRBV10-3 to TRBJ1-3; D unresolved. The CDR3 is made up of 13 amino acids. The V gene's germline CDR1 is ENHRY and CDR2 SYGVKD. Trimming left V 3 bases short and J 4 bases short, with 7 bases between.

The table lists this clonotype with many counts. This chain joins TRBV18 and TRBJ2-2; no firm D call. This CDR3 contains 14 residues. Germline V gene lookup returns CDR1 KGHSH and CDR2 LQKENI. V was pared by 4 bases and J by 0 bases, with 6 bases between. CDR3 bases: TGTGCCAGCTCACTACAGTCGAACACCGGGGAGCTGTTTTTT. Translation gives CASSLQSNTGELFF.

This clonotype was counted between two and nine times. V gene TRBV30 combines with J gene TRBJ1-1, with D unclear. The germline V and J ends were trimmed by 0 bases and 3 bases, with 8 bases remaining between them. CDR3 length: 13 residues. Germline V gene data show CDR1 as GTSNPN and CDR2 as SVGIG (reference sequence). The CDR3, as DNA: TGTGCCTGGAGTGTGGGGTGGGACACTGAAGCTTTCTTT. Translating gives CAWSVGWDTEAFF.

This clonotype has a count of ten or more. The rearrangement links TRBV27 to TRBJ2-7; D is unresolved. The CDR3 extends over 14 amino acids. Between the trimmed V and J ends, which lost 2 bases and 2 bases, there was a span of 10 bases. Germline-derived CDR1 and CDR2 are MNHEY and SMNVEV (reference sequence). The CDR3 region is CASSLSPNAYEQYF. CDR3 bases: TGTGCCAGCAGTTTAAGCCCGAATGCCTACGAGCAGTACTTC.

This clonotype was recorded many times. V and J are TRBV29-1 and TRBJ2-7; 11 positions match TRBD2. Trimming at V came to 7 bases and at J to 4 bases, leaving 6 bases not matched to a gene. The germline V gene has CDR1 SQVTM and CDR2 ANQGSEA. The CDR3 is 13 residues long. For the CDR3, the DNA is TGCAGCGCCGTGGGACTAGCGGATTACGAGCAGTACTTC. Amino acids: CSAVGLADYEQYF.

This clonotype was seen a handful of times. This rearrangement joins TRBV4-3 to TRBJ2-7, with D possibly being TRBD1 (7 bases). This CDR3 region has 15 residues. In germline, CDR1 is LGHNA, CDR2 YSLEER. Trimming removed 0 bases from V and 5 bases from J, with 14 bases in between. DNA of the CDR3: TGCGCCAGCAGCCAAGAACCAGGGGGGAGAAACGAGCAGTACTTC. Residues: CASSQEPGGRNEQYF.

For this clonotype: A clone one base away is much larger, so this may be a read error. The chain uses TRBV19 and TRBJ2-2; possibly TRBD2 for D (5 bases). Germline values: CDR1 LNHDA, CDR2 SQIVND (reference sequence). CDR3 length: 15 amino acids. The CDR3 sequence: CASSIRPLGGGQLFF. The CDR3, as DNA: TGTGCCAGTAGTATCCGGCCCCTTGGTGGCGGGCAGCTGTTTTTT. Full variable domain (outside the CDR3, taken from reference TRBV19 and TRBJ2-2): DGGITQSPKYLFRKEGQNVTLSCEQNLNHDAMYWYRQDPGQGLRLIYYSQIVNDFQKGDIAEGYSVSREKKESFPLTVTSAQKNPTAFYLCASSIRPLGGGQLFFGEGSRLTVL.

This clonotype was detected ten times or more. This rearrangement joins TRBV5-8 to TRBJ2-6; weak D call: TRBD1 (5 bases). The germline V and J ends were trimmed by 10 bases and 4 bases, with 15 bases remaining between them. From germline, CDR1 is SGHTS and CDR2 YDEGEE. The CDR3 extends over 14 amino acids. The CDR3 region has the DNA TGTGCCGGAAACAGGTTCCTCGGGGCCAACGTCCTGACTTTC. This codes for CAGNRFLGANVLTF.

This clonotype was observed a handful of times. CDR3 protein: CASSSTGTGNYGYTF. For the CDR3, the DNA is TGTGCCAGCAGTTCAACGGGGACAGGGAACTATGGCTACACCTTC. V gene TRBV12-3 or TRBV12-4 combines with J gene TRBJ1-2; 9 nucleotides align to TRBD1. The CDR3 loop spans 15 amino acids. J lost 2 bases, V lost 4 bases, and 5 bases had no gene match.

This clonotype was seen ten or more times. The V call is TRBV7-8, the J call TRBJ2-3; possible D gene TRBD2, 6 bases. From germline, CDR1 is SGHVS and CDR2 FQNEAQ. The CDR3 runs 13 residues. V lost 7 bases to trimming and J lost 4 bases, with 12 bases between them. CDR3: CASNLGEADTQYF. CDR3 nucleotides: TGTGCCAGCAATCTAGGGGAGGCAGATACGCAGTATTTT.

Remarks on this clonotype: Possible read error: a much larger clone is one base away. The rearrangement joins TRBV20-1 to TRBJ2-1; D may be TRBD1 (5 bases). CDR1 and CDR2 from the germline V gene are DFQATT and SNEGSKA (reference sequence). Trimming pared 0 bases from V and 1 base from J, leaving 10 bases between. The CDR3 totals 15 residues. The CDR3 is CSARDLQGSYNEQFF. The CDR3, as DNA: TGCAGTGCTAGAGACCTTCAGGGTTCCTACAATGAGCAGTTCTTC.

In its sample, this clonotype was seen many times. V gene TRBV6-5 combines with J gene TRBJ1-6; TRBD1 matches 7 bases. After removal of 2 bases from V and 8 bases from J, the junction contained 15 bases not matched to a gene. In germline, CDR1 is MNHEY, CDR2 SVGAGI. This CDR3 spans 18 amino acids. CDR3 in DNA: TGTGCCAGCAGTTACCTTGTTCCCGGGACAGATACCTATTCACCCCTCCACTTT. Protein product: CASSYLVPGTDTYSPLHF.